The TCR beta chain under discussion was sequenced for a study of T cells in women clearing cervical HPV infection. About the research overall: Controls were women whose single incident HPV16 infection cleared within 12 months without precancer or cancer. Blood came at first lesion visit for cases, post-clearance for controls. Study-wide findings and caveats: Repertoire richness, not evenness, was significantly elevated in CIN3+ cases versus controls.

As for this clone: As yet, its antigen is unknown. The CDR3 end is not reached by the read, which stops 3 residues before it; the germline J gene fills it in.

Only in-frame clones appear in the TCRdb table, and some are missing; sequencing was by immunoSEQ multiplex PCR. The listing contains fewer than 30,000 clones. The ends lost 7 bases at V and 5 bases at J; junction bases unmatched: 9. The CDR3 has 15 residues. V is TRBV12-3 or TRBV12-4 and J is TRBJ2-5, with 11 bases that match TRBD1. This receptor was obtained from a woman aged 18-69 years with a cervical HPV16 infection that either progressed to CIN3+ or cleared (not recorded which). The specimen was blood buffy coat. The CDR3 DNA, read in part, is TGTGCCAGCACCGTAAGGACAGGGGGCGCTGAGACC. Translating it yields CASTVRTGGAET. The whole CDR3 protein is CASTVRTGGAETQYF.